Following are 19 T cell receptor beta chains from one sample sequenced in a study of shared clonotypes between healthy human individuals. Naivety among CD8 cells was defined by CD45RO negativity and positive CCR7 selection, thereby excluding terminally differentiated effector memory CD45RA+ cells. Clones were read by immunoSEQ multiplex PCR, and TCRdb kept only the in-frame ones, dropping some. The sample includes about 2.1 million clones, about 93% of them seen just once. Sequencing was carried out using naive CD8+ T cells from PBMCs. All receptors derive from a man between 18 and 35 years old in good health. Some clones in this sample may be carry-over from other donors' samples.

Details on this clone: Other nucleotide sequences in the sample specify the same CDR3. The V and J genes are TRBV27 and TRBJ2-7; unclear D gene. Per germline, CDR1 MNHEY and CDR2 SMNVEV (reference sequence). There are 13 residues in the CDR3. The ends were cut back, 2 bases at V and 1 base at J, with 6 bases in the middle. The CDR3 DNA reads TGTGCCAGCAGTTTAGGATTTTCCTACGAGCAGTACTTC. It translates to CASSLGFSYEQYF.

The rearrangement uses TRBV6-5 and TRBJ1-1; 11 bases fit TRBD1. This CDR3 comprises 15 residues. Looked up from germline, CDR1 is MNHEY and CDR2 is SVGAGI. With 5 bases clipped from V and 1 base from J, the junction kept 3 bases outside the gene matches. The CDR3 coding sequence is TGTGCCAGCAGTCAAGGGACAGGGGGGAACACTGAAGCTTTCTTT. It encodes CASSQGTGGNTEAFF.

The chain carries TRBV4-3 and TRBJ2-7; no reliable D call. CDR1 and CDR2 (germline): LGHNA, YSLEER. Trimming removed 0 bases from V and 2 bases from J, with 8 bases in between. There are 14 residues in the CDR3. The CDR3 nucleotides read TGCGCCAGCAGCCAAGAAGAGAACGCCTACGAGCAGTACTTC. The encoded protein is CASSQEENAYEQYF.

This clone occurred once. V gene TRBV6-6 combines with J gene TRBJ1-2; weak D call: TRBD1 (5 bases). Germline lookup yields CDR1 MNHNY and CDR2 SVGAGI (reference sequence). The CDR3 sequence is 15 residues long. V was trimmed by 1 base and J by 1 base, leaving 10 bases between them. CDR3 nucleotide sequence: TGTGCCAGCAGTTACTTAGGGGAATATAACTATGGCTACACCTTC. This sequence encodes CASSYLGEYNYGYTF.

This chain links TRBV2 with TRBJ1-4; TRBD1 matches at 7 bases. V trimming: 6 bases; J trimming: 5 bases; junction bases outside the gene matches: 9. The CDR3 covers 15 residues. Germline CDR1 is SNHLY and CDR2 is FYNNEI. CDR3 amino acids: CASRGPGQRNEKLFF. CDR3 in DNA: TGTGCCAGCAGAGGCCCGGGACAGCGCAATGAAAAACTGTTTTTT.

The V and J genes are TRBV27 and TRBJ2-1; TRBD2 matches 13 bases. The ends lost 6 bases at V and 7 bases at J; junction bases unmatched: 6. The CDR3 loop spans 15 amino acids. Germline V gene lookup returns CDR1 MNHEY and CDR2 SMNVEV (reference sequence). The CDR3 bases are TGTGCCAGCAGCGAAGGGACTAGCGGGATGAATGAGCAGTTCTTC. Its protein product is CASSEGTSGMNEQFF.

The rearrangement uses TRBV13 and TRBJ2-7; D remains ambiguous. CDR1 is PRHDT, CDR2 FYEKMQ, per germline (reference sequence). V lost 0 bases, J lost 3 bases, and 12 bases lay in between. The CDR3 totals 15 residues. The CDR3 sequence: CASSLGTARFYEQYF. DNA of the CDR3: TGTGCCAGCAGCTTAGGAACAGCCCGTTTCTACGAGCAGTACTTC.

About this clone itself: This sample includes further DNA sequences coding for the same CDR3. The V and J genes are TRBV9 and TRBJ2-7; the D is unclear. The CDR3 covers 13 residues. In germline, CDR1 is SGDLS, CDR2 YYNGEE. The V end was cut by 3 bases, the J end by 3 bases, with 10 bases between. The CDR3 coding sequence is TGTGCCAGCAGCGCCCCCTCCGACTACGAGCAGTACTTC. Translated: CASSAPSDYEQYF.

Written as DNA, the CDR3 is TGTGCCAGCAGCTCCCGGGGGAGCCACTACGAGCAGTACTTC. Translation gives CASSSRGSHYEQYF. The J gene is TRBJ2-7, the V gene TRBV7-2; a weak D match, TRBD2 (6 bases). The CDR3 covers 14 residues. Germline loops: CDR1 SGHTA, CDR2 FQGNSA. V lost 4 bases and J 3 bases, leaving 13 bases between the germline ends.

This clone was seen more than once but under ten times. The CDR3 region is CASSSRVYEQYF. The CDR3 region has the DNA TGTGCCAGCAGCTCACGAGTCTACGAGCAGTACTTC. The V gene is TRBV7-2, the J gene TRBJ2-7; D is ambiguous. The CDR3 totals 12 residues. CDR1 SGHTA and CDR2 FQGNSA come from the germline V gene. Trimming left V 4 bases short and J 3 bases short, with 7 bases between.

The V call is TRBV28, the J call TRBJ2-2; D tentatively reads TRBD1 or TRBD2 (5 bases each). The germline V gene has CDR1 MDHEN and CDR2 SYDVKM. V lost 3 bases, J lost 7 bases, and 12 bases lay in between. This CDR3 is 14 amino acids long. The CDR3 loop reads CASSLGDPGGELFF. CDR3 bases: TGTGCCAGCAGTTTGGGGGACCCCGGCGGGGAGCTGTTTTTT.

CDR3 amino acids: CATSTEFRTGTSYEQYF. The CDR3 bases are TGTGCCACCAGCACAGAATTCAGAACGGGAACTTCCTACGAGCAGTACTTC. This sequence joins TRBV15 and TRBJ2-7; D might be TRBD2 (5 bases). Trimming cost V 4 bases and J 1 base, with 20 bases left between them. This CDR3 region has 17 residues. The germline V gene has CDR1 LNHNV and CDR2 YYDKDF (reference sequence).

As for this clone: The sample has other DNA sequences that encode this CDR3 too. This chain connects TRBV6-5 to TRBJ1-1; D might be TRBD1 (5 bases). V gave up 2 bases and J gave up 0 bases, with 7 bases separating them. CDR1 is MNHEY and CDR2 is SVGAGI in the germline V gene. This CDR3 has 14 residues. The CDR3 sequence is CASSYQGMNTEAFF. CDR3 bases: TGTGCCAGCAGTTACCAGGGTATGAACACTGAAGCTTTCTTT.

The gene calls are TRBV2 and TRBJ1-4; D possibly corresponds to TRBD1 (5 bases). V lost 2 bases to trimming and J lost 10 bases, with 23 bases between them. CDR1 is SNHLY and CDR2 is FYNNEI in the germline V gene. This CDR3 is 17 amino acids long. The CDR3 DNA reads TGTGCCAGCAGTGAAATGGCACCCCTGTCGACTAGGGGAAAACTGTTTTTT. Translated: CASSEMAPLSTRGKLFF.

DNA of the CDR3: TGTGCCAGCAGCGTAGCTACGGGCGGTACGGCGTTCTTC. It is translated as CASSVATGGTAFF. This sequence joins TRBV9 and TRBJ2-1; unclear D gene. The CDR3 runs 13 residues. Germline CDR1 is SGDLS and CDR2 is YYNGEE. Trimming stripped 0 bases from V and 15 bases from J, with 16 bases between.

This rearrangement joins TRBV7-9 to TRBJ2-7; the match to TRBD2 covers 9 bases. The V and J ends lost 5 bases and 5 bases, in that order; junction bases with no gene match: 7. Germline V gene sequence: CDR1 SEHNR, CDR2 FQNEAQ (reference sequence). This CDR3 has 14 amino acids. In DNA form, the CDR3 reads TGTGCCAGCAGCCCTTGGGGACTAGCCGACGAGCAGTACTTC. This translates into CASSPWGLADEQYF.

The CDR3 protein is CASSLPLAGGYNEQFF. As DNA, the CDR3 is TGTGCCAGCAGTTTACCCCTAGCGGGAGGGTACAATGAGCAGTTCTTC. V is TRBV28 and J is TRBJ2-1; 12 bases map to TRBD2. The CDR3 spans 16 residues. The trim removed 2 bases at V and 4 bases at J, leaving 3 bases unmatched. Germline CDR1 reads MDHEN; CDR2 reads SYDVKM.

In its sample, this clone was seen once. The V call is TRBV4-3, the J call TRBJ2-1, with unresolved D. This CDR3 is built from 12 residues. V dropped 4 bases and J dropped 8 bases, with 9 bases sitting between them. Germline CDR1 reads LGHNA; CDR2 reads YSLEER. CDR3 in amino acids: CASSPTRHEQFF. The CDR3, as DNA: TGCGCCAGCAGCCCTACAAGACATGAGCAGTTCTTC.

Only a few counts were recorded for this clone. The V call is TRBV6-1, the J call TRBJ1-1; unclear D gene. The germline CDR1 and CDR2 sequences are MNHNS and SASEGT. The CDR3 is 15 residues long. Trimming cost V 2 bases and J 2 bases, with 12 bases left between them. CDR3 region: CASSESLGSNTEAFF. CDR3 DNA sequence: TGTGCCAGCAGTGAATCCTTGGGCAGTAACACTGAAGCTTTCTTT.